Described below is a single T cell receptor beta chain sequence and its context. The V gene lost 1 base and the J gene lost 2 bases, with 10 bases spanning the gap. CDR1 is SGHRS and CDR2 is YFSETQ in the germline V gene. The CDR3 spans 14 residues. An amount of RNA that ranged from roughly 0.45 to 1 ug was reverse transcribed with random hexamers. TCRdb used MiXCR to reprocess the immunoSEQ multiplex PCR reads, holding one entry per CDR3 protein. The repertoire holds 53,000 or so distinct CDR3 sequences, with 93% as singletons. Blood CD8+ and CD4+ T cells underwent high-throughput TCR beta sequencing. The data were taken from a study of CD8 T cells in Susac syndrome.

The V call is TRBV5-1, the J call TRBJ2-7; D is uncertain. Specimen: CD8+ T cells from PBMCs. This receptor was identified in a human donor in good health. CDR3 in DNA: TGCGCCAGCAGCTTGACGACGGTTACCTACGAGCAGTACTTC. Protein: CASSLTTVTYEQYF.